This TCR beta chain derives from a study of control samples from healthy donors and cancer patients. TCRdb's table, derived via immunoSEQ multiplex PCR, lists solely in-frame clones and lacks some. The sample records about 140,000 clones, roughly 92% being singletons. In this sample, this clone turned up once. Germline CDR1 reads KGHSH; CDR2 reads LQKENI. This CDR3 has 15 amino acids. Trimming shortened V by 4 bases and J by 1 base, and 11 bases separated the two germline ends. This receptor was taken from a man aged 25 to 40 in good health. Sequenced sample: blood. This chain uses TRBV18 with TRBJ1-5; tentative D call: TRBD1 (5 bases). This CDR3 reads CASSLQGTSNQPQHF. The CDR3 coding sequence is TGTGCCAGCTCACTTCAGGGTACAAGCAATCAGCCCCAGCATTTT. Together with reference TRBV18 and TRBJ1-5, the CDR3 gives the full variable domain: NAGVMQNPRHLVRRRGQEARLRCSPMKGHSHVYWYRQLPEEGLKFMVYLQKENIIDESGMPKERFSAEFPKEGPSILRIQQVVRGDSAAYFCASSLQGTSNQPQHFGDGTRLSIL.